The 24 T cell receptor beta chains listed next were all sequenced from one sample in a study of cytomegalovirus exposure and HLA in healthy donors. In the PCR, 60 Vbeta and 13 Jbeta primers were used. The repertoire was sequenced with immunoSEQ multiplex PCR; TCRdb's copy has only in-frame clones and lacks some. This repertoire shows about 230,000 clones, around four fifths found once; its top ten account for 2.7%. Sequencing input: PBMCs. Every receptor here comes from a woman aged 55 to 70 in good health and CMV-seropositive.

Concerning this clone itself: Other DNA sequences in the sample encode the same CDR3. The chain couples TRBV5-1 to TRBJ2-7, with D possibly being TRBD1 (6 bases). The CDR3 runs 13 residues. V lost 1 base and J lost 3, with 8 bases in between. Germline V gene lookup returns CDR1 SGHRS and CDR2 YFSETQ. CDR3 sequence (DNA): TGCGCCAGCAGCTTGACAGGGAGCTACGAGCAGTACTTC. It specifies CASSLTGSYEQYF.

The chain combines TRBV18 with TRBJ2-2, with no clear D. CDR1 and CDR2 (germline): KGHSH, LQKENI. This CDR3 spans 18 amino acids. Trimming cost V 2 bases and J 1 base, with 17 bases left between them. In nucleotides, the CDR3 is TGTGCCAGCTCACCATACGGCAGCGACTCCCGGAACACCGGGGAGCTGTTTTTT. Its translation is CASSPYGSDSRNTGELFF.

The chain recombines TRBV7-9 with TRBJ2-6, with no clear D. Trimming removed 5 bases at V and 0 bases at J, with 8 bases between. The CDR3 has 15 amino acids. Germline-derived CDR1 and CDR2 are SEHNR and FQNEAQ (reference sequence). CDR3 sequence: CASSIQFSGANVLTF. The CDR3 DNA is TGTGCCAGCAGCATCCAATTCTCTGGGGCCAACGTCCTGACTTTC. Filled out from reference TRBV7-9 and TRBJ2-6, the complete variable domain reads DTGVSQNPRHKITKRGQNVTFRCDPISEHNRLYWYRQTLGQGPEFLTYFQNEAQLEKSRLLSDRFSAERPKGSFSTLEIQRTEQGDSAMYLCASSIQFSGANVLTFGAGSRLTVL.

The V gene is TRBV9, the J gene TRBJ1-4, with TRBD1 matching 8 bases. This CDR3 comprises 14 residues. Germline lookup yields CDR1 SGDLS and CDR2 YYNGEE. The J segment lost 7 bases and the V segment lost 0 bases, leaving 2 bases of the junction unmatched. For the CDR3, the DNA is TGTGCCAGCAGCGTAGCTACAGGGGGTGAAAAACTGTTTTTT. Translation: CASSVATGGEKLFF.

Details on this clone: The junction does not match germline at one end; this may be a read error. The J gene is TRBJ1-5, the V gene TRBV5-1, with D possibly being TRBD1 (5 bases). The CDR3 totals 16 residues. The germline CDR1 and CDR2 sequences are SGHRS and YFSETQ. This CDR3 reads CASSLGPGDSTQPQHF. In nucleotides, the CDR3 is TGCGCCAGCAGCTTGGGGCCCGGCGACAGCACTCAGCCCCAGCATTTT.

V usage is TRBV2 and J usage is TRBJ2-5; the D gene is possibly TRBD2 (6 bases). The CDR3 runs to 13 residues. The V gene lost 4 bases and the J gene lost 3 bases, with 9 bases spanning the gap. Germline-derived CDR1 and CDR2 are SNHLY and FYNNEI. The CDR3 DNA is TGTGCCAGCAGTGCGGGACTTGAAGAGACCCAGTACTTC. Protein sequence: CASSAGLEETQYF.

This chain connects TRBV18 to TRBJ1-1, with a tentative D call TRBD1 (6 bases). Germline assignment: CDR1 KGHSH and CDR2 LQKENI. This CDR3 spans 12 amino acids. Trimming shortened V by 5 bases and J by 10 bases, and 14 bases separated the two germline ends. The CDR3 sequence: CASSTSLGGAFF. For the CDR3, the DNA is TGTGCCAGCTCAACCTCTTTAGGGGGAGCTTTCTTT. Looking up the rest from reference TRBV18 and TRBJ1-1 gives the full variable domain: NAGVMQNPRHLVRRRGQEARLRCSPMKGHSHVYWYRQLPEEGLKFMVYLQKENIIDESGMPKERFSAEFPKEGPSILRIQQVVRGDSAAYFCASSTSLGGAFFGQGTRLTVV.

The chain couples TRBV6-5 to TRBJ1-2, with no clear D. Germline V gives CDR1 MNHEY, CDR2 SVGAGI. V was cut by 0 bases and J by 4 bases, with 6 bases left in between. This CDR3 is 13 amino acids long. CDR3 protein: CASSYSRSYGYTF. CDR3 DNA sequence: TGTGCCAGCAGTTACTCGAGATCCTATGGCTACACCTTC.

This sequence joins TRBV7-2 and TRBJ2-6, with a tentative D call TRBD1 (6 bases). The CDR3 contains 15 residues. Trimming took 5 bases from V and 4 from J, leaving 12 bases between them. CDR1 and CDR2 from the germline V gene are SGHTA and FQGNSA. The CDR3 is CASSLHRAGANVLTF. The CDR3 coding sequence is TGTGCCAGCAGCCTACACAGGGCGGGGGCCAACGTCCTGACTTTC.

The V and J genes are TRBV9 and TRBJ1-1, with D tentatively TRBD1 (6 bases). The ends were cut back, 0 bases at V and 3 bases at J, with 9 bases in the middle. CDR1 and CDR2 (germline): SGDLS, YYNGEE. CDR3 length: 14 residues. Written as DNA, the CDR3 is TGTGCCAGCAGCGTAGGGGGGGGGCACACTGAAGCTTTCTTT. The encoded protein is CASSVGGGHTEAFF.

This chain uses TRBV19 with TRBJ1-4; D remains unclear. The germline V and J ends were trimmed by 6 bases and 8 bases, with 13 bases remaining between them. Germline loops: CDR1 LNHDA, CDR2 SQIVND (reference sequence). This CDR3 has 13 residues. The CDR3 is CASRALDGEKLFF. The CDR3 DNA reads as TGTGCCAGTAGAGCTTTAGACGGGGAAAAACTGTTTTTT.

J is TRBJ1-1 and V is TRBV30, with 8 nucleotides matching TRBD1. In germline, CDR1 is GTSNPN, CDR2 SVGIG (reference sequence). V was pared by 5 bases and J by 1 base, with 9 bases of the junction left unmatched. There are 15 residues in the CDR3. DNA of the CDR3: TGTGCCTGGTTGGGGCAGGGGGCTCAGAACACTGAAGCTTTCTTT. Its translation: CAWLGQGAQNTEAFF. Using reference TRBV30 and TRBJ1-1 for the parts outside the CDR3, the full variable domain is SQTIHQWPATLVQPVGSPLSLECTVEGTSNPNLYWYRQAAGRGLQLLFYSVGIGQISSEVPQNLSASRPQDRQFILSSKKLLLSDSGFYLCAWLGQGAQNTEAFFGQGTRLTVV.

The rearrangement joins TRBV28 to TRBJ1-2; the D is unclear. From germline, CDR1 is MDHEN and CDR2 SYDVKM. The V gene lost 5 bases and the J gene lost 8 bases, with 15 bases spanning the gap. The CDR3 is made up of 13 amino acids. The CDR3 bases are TGTGCCAGCAGTGCCCCGACACTTTGGGGCTACACCTTC. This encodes CASSAPTLWGYTF.

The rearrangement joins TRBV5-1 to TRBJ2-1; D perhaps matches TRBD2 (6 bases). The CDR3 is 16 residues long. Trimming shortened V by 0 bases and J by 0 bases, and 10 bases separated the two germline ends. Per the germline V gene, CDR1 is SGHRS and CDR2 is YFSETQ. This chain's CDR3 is CASSLEPGSSYNEQFF. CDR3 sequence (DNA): TGCGCCAGCAGCTTGGAACCCGGGAGCTCCTACAATGAGCAGTTCTTC.

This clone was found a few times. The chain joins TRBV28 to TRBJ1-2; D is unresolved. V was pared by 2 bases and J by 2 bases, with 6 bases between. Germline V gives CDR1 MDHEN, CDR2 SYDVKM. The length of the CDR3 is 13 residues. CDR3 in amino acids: CASSLRGNYGYTF. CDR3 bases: TGTGCCAGCAGTTTAAGAGGCAACTATGGCTACACCTTC.

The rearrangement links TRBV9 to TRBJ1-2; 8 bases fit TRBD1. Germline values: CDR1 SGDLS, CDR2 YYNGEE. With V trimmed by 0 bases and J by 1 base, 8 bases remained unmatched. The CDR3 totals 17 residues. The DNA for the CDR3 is TGTGCCAGCAGCGTAGGGGCAGGGGGCTTCCGTAACTATGGCTACACCTTC. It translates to CASSVGAGGFRNYGYTF.

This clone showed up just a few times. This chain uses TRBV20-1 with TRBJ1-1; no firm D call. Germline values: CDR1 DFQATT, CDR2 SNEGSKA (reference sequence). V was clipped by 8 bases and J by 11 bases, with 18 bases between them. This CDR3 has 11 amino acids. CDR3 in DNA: TGCAGTTCCGGACTTACTTCGGGGGCTTTCTTT. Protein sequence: CSSGLTSGAFF.

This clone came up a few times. CDR3 nucleotides: TGTGCCAGCAGCGAGGGGACAGGGGCCTACGAGCAGTACTTC. Translation: CASSEGTGAYEQYF. The V and J genes are TRBV9 and TRBJ2-7; 10 bases align to TRBD1. This CDR3 has 14 amino acids. V shed 3 bases, J shed 2 bases, and the junction held 2 bases outside the gene matches. Germline CDR1 is SGDLS and CDR2 is YYNGEE.

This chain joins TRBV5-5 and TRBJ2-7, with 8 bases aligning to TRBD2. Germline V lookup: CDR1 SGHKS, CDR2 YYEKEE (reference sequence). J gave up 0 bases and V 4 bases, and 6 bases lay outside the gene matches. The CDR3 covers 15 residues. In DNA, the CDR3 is TGTGCCAGCAGCATACTAGCGGAAAGCTCCTACGAGCAGTACTTC. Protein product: CASSILAESSYEQYF.

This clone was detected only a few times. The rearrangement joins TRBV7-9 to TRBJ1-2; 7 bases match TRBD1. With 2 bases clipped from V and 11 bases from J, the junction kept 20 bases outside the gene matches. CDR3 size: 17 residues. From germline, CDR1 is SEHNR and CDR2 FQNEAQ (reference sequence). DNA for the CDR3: TGTGCCAGCAGCTTATTTCTTGGAGGCCTCGGCCAGGGGGGATACACCTTC. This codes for CASSLFLGGLGQGGYTF.

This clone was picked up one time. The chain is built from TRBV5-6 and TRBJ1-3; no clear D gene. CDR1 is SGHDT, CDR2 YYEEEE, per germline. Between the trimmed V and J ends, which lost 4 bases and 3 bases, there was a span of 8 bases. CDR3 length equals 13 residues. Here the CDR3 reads CASSLNSGNTIYF. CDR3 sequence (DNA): TGTGCCAGCAGCCTCAACAGTGGAAACACCATATATTTT.

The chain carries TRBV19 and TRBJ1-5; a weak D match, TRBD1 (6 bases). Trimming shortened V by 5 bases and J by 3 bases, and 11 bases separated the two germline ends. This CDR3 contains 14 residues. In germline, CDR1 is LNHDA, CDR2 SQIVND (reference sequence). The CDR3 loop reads CASSAGQYNQPQHF. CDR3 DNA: TGTGCCAGTAGTGCCGGACAGTACAATCAGCCCCAGCATTTT.

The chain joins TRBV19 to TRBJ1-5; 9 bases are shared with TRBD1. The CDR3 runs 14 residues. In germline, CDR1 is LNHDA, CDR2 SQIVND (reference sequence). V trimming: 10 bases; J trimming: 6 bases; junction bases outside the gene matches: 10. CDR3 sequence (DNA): TGTGCCACTGCGCCGGGACAGGGTTCTCAGCCCCAGCATTTT. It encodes CATAPGQGSQPQHF.

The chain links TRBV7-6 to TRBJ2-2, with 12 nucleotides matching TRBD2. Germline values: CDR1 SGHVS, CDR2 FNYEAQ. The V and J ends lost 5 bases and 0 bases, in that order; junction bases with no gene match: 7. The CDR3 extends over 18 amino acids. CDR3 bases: TGTGCCAGCAGCCTCAGAGCTAGCGGGGGGGCGAACACCGGGGAGCTGTTTTTT. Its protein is CASSLRASGGANTGELFF.